The clone carrying this TCR beta chain was observed at least ten times. Antigen: not known. This entry is derived from a study of T cells after yellow fever vaccination. The CDR3 length is 14 residues. Trimming removed 5 bases from V and 6 bases from J, with 14 bases in between. Per the germline V gene, CDR1 is SGHRS and CDR2 is YFSETQ. Whole-study findings and limits: Any FACS-sorted repertoire could hold abundant clonotypes that contaminate it from the bulk population. Only a small proportion of the clonotypes turned up in both the CD4 and the CD8 compartments, likely arising from convergent recombination.

TCRdb processed the 5' RACE reads anew with MiXCR; each CDR3 protein has one entry. The sample includes some 350,000 distinct CDR3 sequences, more than 9% seen only once; the top ten take roughly 18%. The TCR sequence derives from a man younger than 35 who received the YFV17D yellow fever vaccine. The chain recombines TRBV5-1 with TRBJ1-4, with unresolved D. The material sequenced was PBMCs, taken on the day of the first yellow fever vaccination. CDR3 loop: CASSIHDPDEKLFF. The CDR3 nucleotides are TGCGCCAGCAGTATACACGACCCCGATGAAAAACTGTTTTTT.